This TCR beta chain is drawn from a study of OX40 agonist ivuxolimab in advanced cancers. V lost 6 bases and J 0 bases, leaving 12 bases between the germline ends. CDR3 length: 15 amino acids. Germline values: CDR1 MDHEN, CDR2 SYDVKM. The data were produced by immunoSEQ multiplex PCR, yet TCRdb's version contains in-frame clones alone and is incomplete. This sample yields roughly 90,000 clones, of which approximately 91% are seen a single time; about 0.76% belongs to the top ten. V gene TRBV28 combines with J gene TRBJ1-3; D uncertain. The TCR comes from an adult with an advanced solid tumor such as melanoma, head and neck, liver or kidney cancer. The sample consisted of CD4+ or CD8+ T cells sorted from blood, taken in a trial of the OX40 agonist ivuxolimab. CDR3 coding DNA: TGTGCCAGCAGGGATAGGGCCCCCTCTGGAAACACCATATATTTT. Amino acid sequence: CASRDRAPSGNTIYF.